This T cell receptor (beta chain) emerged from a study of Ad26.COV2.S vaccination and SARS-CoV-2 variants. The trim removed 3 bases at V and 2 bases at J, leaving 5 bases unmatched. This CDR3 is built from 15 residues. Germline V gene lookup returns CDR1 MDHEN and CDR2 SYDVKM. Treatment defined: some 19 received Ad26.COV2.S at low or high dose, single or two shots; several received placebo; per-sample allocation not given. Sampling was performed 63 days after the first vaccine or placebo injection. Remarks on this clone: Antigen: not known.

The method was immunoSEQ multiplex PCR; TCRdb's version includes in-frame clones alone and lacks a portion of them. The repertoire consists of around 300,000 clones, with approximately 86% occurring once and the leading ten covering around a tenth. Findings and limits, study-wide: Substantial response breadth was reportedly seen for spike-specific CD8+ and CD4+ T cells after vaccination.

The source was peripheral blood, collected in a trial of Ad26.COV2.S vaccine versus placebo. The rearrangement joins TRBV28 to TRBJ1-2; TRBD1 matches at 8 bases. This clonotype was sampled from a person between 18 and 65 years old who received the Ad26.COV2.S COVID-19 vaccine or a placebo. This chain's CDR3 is CASSLWQGANYGYTF. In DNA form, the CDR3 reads TGTGCCAGCAGTTTGTGGCAGGGGGCGAACTATGGCTACACCTTC.